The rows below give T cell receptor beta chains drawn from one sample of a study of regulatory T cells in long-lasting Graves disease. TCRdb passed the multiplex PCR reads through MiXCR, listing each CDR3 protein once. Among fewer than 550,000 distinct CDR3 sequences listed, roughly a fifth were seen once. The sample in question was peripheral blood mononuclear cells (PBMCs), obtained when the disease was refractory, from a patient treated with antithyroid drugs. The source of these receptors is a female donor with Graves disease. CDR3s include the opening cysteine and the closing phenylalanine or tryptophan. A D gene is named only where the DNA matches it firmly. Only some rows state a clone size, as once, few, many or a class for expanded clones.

TGTGCCAGCAGTGAAGCGGCAGGGGGCGGGAGGTACACCTTC	CASSEAAGGGRYTF	TRBV6-1	TRBJ1-2	TRBD1	few
TGCGGTGCTAGAGGGGTAGGGGCAGGGGGCGCGGACACTGAAGCTTTCTTT	CGARGVGAGGADTEAFF	TRBV20-1	TRBJ1-1	TRBD1	.
TGTGCCAGCAGCGTAGTCCCCCCGGAAGCGAAGGGGAACATTCAGTACTTC	CASSVVPPEAKGNIQYF	TRBV9	TRBJ2-4	.	.
TGTGCCACCGGGACAGGGGACTACGAGCAGTACTTC	CATGTGDYEQYF	TRBV27	TRBJ2-7	TRBD1	few
TGTGCCAGCAGTCCAACCGCCGGGACAGGGGCTAGACAGCCCCAGCATTTT	CASSPTAGTGARQPQHF	TRBV28	TRBJ1-5	TRBD1	many
TGTGCCATCAGTGGTCGACAGGGAAGCTATGGCTACACCTTC	CAISGRQGSYGYTF	TRBV10-3	TRBJ1-2	TRBD1	few
TGTGCCAGCAGTTTGGGGCAGGGACATTTGAACACTGAAGCTTTCTTT	CASSLGQGHLNTEAFF	TRBV12-3/TRBV12-4	TRBJ1-1	.	few
TGTGCCAGCAGCGCTCGGACAGATCCCTCCTACGAGCAGTACTTC	CASSARTDPSYEQYF	TRBV9	TRBJ2-7	.	.
TGTGCCAGCAGCCCGGGACAGCCCTACGAGCAGTACTTC	CASSPGQPYEQYF	TRBV7-9	TRBJ2-7	TRBD1	many
TGTGCCAGCAGTTTTTTGGCCACAGGGGGCAAGGGCTACACCTTC	CASSFLATGGKGYTF	TRBV28	TRBJ1-2	TRBD1	many
TGCGCCAGCAGCCGTAGACTAGCGGGAGTTGATTTGACCGGGGAGCTGTTTTTT	CASSRRLAGVDLTGELFF	TRBV4-3	TRBJ2-2	TRBD2	.
TGTGCCACCAGTGATTTGCACGCGGACAGGAGCACAGATACGCAGTATTTT	CATSDLHADRSTDTQYF	TRBV24-1	TRBJ2-3	TRBD1	few
TGCGCCAGCAGCCCGGACAGGGGGCGGAACACTGAAGCTTTCTTT	CASSPDRGRNTEAFF	TRBV12-3/TRBV12-4	TRBJ1-1	TRBD1	many
TGTGCCAGCAGCTTAGGTGGGGGCACCGGGGAGCTGTTTTTT	CASSLGGGTGELFF	TRBV7-9	TRBJ2-2	.	many
TGTGCCAGCAGCCCCCAGCCAGGGGACACCTACGAGCAGTACTTC	CASSPQPGDTYEQYF	TRBV9	TRBJ2-7	.	.
TGTGCCAGCAGCGTGGCAGGCAGGGGGTCTGAAAAACTGTTTTTT	CASSVAGRGSEKLFF	TRBV9	TRBJ1-4	TRBD1	once
TGTGCCAGCGGGACAGGGTCCTACGAGCAGTACTTC	CASGTGSYEQYF	TRBV2	TRBJ2-7	TRBD1	many
TGTGCCAGCAGCCAAGTTGAGAAAGGAGAGACCCAGTACTTC	CASSQVEKGETQYF	TRBV14	TRBJ2-5	.	many
TGTGCCAGTAGTATAGCAGGTCGGGAGCTGTTTTTT	CASSIAGRELFF	TRBV19	TRBJ2-2	.	.
TGTGCCAGCAGCGCCTCCCCCGGGACTAGCGGCCTCACAGATACGCAGTATTTT	CASSASPGTSGLTDTQYF	TRBV7-3	TRBJ2-3	TRBD2	.
TGTGCCACCAGTGCCCACAGGGGGAATCAGCCCCAGCATTTT	CATSAHRGNQPQHF	TRBV24-1	TRBJ1-5	TRBD1	many
TGTGCCTGGACAGGGGGCTTCTACGAGCAGTACTTC	CAWTGGFYEQYF	TRBV30	TRBJ2-7	TRBD1	many
TGTGCCAGCAGCACCGGGACAGGGTTAACTGAAGCTTTCTTT	CASSTGTGLTEAFF	TRBV11-2	TRBJ1-1	TRBD1	many
TGTGCCAGTCTTAGGGCCGGGGAGCTGTTTTTT	CASLRAGELFF	TRBV28	TRBJ2-2	.	few
TGTGCCAGCAGTCCCCAAGTTGTCGCGGGACAGGGCTACGAGCAGTACTTC	CASSPQVVAGQGYEQYF	TRBV27	TRBJ2-7	TRBD1	many
TGTGCCAGCAGTGATTTAATGGGGGCAGGATCACCCCTCCACTTT	CASSDLMGAGSPLHF	TRBV6-1	TRBJ1-6	.	many
TGTGCCAGCAGCTTATCGTGGGCTCAGGAGACCCAGTACTTC	CASSLSWAQETQYF	TRBV7-2	TRBJ2-5	.	many